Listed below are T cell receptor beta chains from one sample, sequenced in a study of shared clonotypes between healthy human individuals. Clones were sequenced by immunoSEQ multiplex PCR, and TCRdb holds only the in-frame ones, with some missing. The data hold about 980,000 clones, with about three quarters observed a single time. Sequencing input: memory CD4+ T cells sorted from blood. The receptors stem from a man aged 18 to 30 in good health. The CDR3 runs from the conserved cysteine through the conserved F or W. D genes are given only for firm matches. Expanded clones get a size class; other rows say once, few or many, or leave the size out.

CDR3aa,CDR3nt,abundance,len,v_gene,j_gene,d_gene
CASLDGTFNEKLFF,TGTGCCAGCCTCGACGGGACTTTTAATGAAAAACTGTTTTTT,.,14,TRBV18,TRBJ1-4,.
CAWSVRKPSGWDNEQFF,TGTGCCTGGAGTGTACGCAAGCCTAGCGGGTGGGACAATGAGCAGTTCTTC,.,17,TRBV30,TRBJ2-1,TRBD2
CSVGDRGYEQYF,TGCAGCGTTGGGGACAGGGGTTACGAGCAGTACTTC,once,12,TRBV29-1,TRBJ2-7,TRBD1
CASSTRQVQYF,TGTGCCAGCAGTACTAGACAGGTCCAGTACTTC,once,11,TRBV6-5,TRBJ2-7,.
CASSEGGGSPLHF,TGTGCCAGCAGTGAAGGGGGGGGTTCACCCCTCCACTTT,.,13,TRBV2,TRBJ1-6,.
CASSERTGRYYEQYF,TGTGCCAGCAGTGAAAGGACAGGGAGATACTACGAGCAGTACTTC,.,15,TRBV2,TRBJ2-7,TRBD1
CASSESVSNEQFF,TGCGCCAGCAGTGAGTCTGTTTCGAATGAGCAGTTCTTC,.,13,TRBV10-2,TRBJ2-1,.
CAISQDSNYGYTF,TGTGCCATCAGTCAAGACAGTAACTATGGCTACACCTTC,.,13,TRBV10-3,TRBJ1-2,.
CASSSGVGYYGYTF,TGTGCCAGCAGCTCCGGGGTGGGGTACTATGGCTACACCTTC,once,14,TRBV7-2,TRBJ1-2,.
CASSMASGEKLFF,TGTGCCAGTAGTATGGCGAGCGGTGAAAAACTGTTTTTT,.,13,TRBV19,TRBJ1-4,.
CASTYRIGSTEAFF,TGTGCCAGCACTTACAGGATAGGGAGCACTGAAGCTTTCTTT,.,14,TRBV6-6,TRBJ1-1,.
CASSLGQGEVDLDEQYF,TGTGCCAGCAGCTTAGGACAGGGGGAGGTTGATCTTGACGAGCAGTACTTC,.,17,TRBV11-3,TRBJ2-7,TRBD1
CASARGGADTQYF,TGTGCCAGCGCCAGGGGAGGGGCCGATACGCAGTATTTT,once,13,TRBV25-1,TRBJ2-3,.
CASSLVGSNAYEQYF,TGTGCCAGCAGCTTAGTAGGGTCGAATGCCTACGAGCAGTACTTC,.,15,TRBV13,TRBJ2-7,.
CASSKDSGGNYGYTF,TGTGCCAGCAGTAAAGACTCAGGGGGCAACTATGGCTACACCTTC,.,15,TRBV2,TRBJ1-2,TRBD1
CASSPTGLQSNEQFF,TGCGCCAGCAGTCCCACAGGTCTACAGAGCAATGAGCAGTTCTTC,.,15,TRBV10-1,TRBJ2-1,.
CASSLVAGGASGYTF,TGTGCCAGCAGCTTGGTTGCAGGGGGCGCATCTGGCTACACCTTC,.,15,TRBV5-4,TRBJ1-2,TRBD1
CASSPPAAYTQYF,TGTGCCAGCTCACCACCGGCCGCATATACGCAGTATTTT,.,13,TRBV18,TRBJ2-3,.
CASSQDRPTSGGADTQYF,TGTGCCAGCAGCCAAGATCGCCCGACTAGCGGGGGGGCGGATACGCAGTATTTT,.,18,TRBV4-2,TRBJ2-3,TRBD2
CASSYISNLYEQFF,TGTGCCAGCAGTTACATATCTAATCTCTACGAGCAGTTCTTC,.,14,TRBV6-5,TRBJ2-1,.
CASSLSRIPGELFF,TGTGCCAGCAGTTTAAGTAGGATTCCCGGGGAGCTGTTTTTT,.,14,TRBV27,TRBJ2-2,.
CASSYRTDRVATQYF,TGTGCCAGCAGCTACAGGACTGACAGGGTCGCGACCCAGTACTTC,.,15,TRBV7-8,TRBJ2-5,TRBD1
CASSLEVTDTQYF,TGTGCCAGCAGCTTAGAGGTCACAGATACGCAGTATTTT,.,13,TRBV11-3,TRBJ2-3,.
CASSQSTNTGELFF,TGCGCCAGCAGCCAAAGCACGAACACCGGGGAGCTGTTTTTT,.,14,TRBV4-3,TRBJ2-2,.
CASSPLAGFTGELFF,TGTGCCAGCAGCCCCCTAGCGGGGTTCACCGGGGAGCTGTTTTTT,.,15,TRBV7-3,TRBJ2-2,TRBD2
CASTPTGNRNANEKLFF,TGTGCCAGCACACCTACGGGAAACAGGAACGCTAATGAAAAACTGTTTTTT,.,17,TRBV28,TRBJ1-4,.
CASSLGGSTDTQYF,TGCGCCAGCTCCTTGGGGGGTAGCACAGATACGCAGTATTTT,.,14,TRBV5-1,TRBJ2-3,.
CASSDKGLAKNIQYF,TGTGCCAGCAGTGACAAGGGTCTAGCCAAAAACATTCAGTACTTC,.,15,TRBV6-1,TRBJ2-4,.
CASTYPGQTYNEQFF,TGTGCCAGCACCTACCCGGGACAGACTTACAATGAGCAGTTCTTC,.,15,TRBV6-6,TRBJ2-1,TRBD1
CASSNDPGAYEQYF,TGTGCCAGCAGTAACGACCCAGGGGCCTACGAGCAGTACTTC,.,14,TRBV6-5,TRBJ2-7,.
CATRLEDRGTGELFF,TGTGCCACCAGATTAGAGGACAGGGGTACCGGGGAGCTGTTTTTT,.,15,TRBV27,TRBJ2-2,TRBD1
CASSLGQGVHEQFF,TGCGCCAGCAGCTTGGGGCAGGGCGTCCATGAGCAGTTCTTC,.,14,TRBV5-1,TRBJ2-1,.
CAWSVPGGNSPLHF,TGTGCCTGGAGTGTTCCGGGGGGTAATTCACCCCTCCACTTT,.,14,TRBV30,TRBJ1-6,.
CASSLAPGQGGKLFF,TGTGCCAGCAGTTTAGCTCCGGGACAGGGAGGAAAACTGTTTTTT,.,15,TRBV28,TRBJ1-4,TRBD1
CSVVIPGAQPQHF,TGCAGCGTTGTTATACCAGGGGCTCAGCCCCAGCATTTT,.,13,TRBV29-1,TRBJ1-5,.
CASSLQGNTEAFF,TGTGCCAGCAGCCTTCAGGGGAACACTGAAGCTTTCTTT,.,13,TRBV7-9,TRBJ1-1,.
CASRETGVYEQYF,TGTGCCAGCAGAGAGACAGGGGTGTACGAGCAGTACTTC,.,13,TRBV5-6,TRBJ2-7,TRBD1
CASSTPRTGGTNEKLFF,TGTGCCAGCAGTACCCCCAGGACAGGGGGGACTAATGAAAAACTGTTTTTT,.,17,TRBV28,TRBJ1-4,TRBD1
CASSPPTASLGTDTQYF,TGTGCCAGCTCACCACCCACAGCCAGTTTGGGCACAGATACGCAGTATTTT,once,17,TRBV18,TRBJ2-3,.
CASSSTGAPNQPQHF,TGTGCCAGCAGCTCGACAGGCGCCCCTAATCAGCCCCAGCATTTT,few,15,TRBV7-8,TRBJ1-5,.
CASSATPVYPNSPLHF,TGCGCCAGCAGCGCCACACCGGTTTACCCGAATTCACCCCTCCACTTT,.,16,TRBV5-1,TRBJ1-6,.
CASSPGLAGVETQYF,TGTGCCAGCAGCCCAGGCCTGGCGGGCGTGGAGACCCAGTACTTC,.,15,TRBV7-6,TRBJ2-5,.
CASSIVTGGANTEAFF,TGTGCCAGTAGTATTGTTACGGGGGGGGCGAACACTGAAGCTTTCTTT,.,16,TRBV19,TRBJ1-1,.
CASSQTTGQGAFGYTF,TGCGCCAGCAGCCAGACCACGGGACAGGGGGCGTTTGGCTACACCTTC,.,16,TRBV4-1,TRBJ1-2,TRBD1
CASSLTGTEQYF,TGTGCCAGTAGTTTAACCGGGACAGAGCAGTACTTC,.,12,TRBV19,TRBJ2-7,.
CASSRAGGEETQYF,TGTGCCAGCAGTAGAGCAGGGGGTGAAGAGACCCAGTACTTC,.,14,TRBV5-6,TRBJ2-5,TRBD1
CASSLSQDNEQFF,TGTGCCAGCAGCTTATCCCAGGACAATGAGCAGTTCTTC,.,13,TRBV7-3,TRBJ2-1,.
CAWSSDNTDTQYF,TGTGCCTGGAGTTCAGATAACACAGATACGCAGTATTTT,.,13,TRBV30,TRBJ2-3,.
CASSLGEWNTEAFF,TGCGCCAGCAGCTTGGGGGAGTGGAACACTGAAGCTTTCTTT,once,14,TRBV5-1,TRBJ1-1,.